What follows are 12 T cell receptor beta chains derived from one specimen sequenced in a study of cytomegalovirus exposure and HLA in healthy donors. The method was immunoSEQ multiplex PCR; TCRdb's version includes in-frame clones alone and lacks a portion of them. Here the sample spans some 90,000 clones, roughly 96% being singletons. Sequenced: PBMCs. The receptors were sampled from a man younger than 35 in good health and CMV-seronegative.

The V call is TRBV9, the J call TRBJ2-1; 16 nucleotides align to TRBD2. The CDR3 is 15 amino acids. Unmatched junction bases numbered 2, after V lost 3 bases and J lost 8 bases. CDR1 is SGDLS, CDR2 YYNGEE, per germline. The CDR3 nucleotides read TGTGCCAGCAGCGCCGGGACTAGCGGGAGGGATGAGCAGTTCTTC. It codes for CASSAGTSGRDEQFF.

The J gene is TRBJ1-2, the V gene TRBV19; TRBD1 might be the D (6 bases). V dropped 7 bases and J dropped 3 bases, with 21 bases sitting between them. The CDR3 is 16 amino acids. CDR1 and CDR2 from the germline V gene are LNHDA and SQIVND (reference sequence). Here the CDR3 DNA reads TGTGCCAGTAAATACTCTGGGGGCTACGAGGACTATGGCTACACCTTC. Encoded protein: CASKYSGGYEDYGYTF.

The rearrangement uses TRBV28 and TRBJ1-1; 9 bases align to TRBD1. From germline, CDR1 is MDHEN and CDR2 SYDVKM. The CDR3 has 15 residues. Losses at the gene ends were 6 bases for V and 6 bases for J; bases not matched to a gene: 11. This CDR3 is CASSLAGTGRAEAFF. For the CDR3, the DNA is TGTGCCAGCAGCTTGGCCGGGACAGGGAGGGCTGAAGCTTTCTTT.

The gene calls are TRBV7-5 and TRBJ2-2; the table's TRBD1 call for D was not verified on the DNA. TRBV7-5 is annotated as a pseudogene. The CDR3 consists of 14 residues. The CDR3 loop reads CARNWDRNTGELFF. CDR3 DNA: TGTGCCAGGAATTGGGACAGAAATACCGGGGAGCTGTTTTTT.

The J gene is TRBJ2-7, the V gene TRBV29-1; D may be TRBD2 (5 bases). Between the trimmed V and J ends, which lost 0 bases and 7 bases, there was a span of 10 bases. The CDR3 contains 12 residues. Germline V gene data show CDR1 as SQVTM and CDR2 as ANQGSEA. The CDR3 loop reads CSVEERAQEQYF. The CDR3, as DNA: TGCAGCGTTGAAGAGAGGGCACAAGAGCAGTACTTC.

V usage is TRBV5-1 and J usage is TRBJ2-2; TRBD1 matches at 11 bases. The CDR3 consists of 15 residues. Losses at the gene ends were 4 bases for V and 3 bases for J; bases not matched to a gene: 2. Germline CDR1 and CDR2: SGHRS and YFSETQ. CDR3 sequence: CASSRDRGYTGELFF. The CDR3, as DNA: TGCGCCAGCAGCAGGGACAGGGGGTACACCGGGGAGCTGTTTTTT.

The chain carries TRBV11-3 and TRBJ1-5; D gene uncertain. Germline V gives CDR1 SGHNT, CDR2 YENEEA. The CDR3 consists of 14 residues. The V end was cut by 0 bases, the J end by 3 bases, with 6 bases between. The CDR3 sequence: CASSLDGPNQPQHF. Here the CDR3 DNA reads TGTGCCAGCAGCTTAGATGGGCCCAATCAGCCCCAGCATTTT.

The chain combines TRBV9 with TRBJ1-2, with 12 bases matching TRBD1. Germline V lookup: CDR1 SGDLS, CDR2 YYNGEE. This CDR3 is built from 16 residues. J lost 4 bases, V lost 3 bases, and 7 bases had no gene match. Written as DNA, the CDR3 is TGTGCCAGCAGCGCTTCCGGGACAGGGGGCCCCTATGGCTACACCTTC. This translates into CASSASGTGGPYGYTF.

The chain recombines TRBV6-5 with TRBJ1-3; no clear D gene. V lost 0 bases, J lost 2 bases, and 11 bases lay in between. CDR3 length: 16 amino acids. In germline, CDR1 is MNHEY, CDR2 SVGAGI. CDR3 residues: CASSYSWKGAGNTIYF. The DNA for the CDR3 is TGTGCCAGCAGTTACTCGTGGAAGGGAGCTGGAAACACCATATATTTT.

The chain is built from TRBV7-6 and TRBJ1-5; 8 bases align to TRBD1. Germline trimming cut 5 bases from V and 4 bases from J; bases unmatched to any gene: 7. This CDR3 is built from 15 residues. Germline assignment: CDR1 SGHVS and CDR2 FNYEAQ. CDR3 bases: TGTGCCAGCAGCGCAGGGGGCGGAGAGAATCAGCCCCAGCATTTT. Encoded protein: CASSAGGGENQPQHF.

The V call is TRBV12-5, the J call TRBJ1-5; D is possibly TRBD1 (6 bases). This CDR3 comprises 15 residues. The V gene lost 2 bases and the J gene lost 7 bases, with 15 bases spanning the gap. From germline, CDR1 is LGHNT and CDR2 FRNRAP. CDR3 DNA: TGTGCTAGTGGTTTGTCCCACAATGGGGGCCAGCCCCAGCATTTT. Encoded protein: CASGLSHNGGQPQHF.

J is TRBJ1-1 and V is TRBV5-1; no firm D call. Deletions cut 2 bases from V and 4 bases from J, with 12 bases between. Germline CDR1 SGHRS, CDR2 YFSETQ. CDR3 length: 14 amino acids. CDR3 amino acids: CASSFSGSSTEAFF. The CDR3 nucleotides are TGCGCCAGCAGCTTCTCGGGTAGTAGCACTGAAGCTTTCTTT.